A selection of T cell receptor beta chains follows, all from one sample in a study of T-cell memory formation after mild COVID-19. TCRdb recomputed calls from the 5' RACE reads with MiXCR, one row per CDR3 protein. The sample holds fewer than 650,000 distinct CDR3 sequences, approximately 21% seen once. Material: PBMCs or a T cell subset sorted from them (not recorded which). Every receptor here comes from an adult woman who had mild COVID-19 (a few samples of this study predate the infection). Cell type and time point are not known. Each CDR3 is given with its conserved first and last residue. D genes are given only for firm matches. Clone size is shown for a subset of rows, as once, few, many or a class of expanded clone.

v_call: TRBV25-1
j_call: TRBJ1-2
clone_size: few
d_call: -
cdr3_nt: TGTGCCAGCAGTGAATATAGTGGGGGTGACGGGTTCGGTGGCTACACCTTC
cdr3_aa: CASSEYSGGDGFGGYTF

v_call: TRBV5-1
j_call: TRBJ1-2
clone_size: -
d_call: -
cdr3_nt: TGCGCCAGCAGCTTGGCCGACGGAGCTAACTATGGCTACACCTTC
cdr3_aa: CASSLADGANYGYTF

v_call: TRBV2
j_call: TRBJ1-4
clone_size: -
d_call: -
cdr3_nt: TGTGCCAGCAGTCCAGGGTCAACTAATGAAAAACTGTTTTTT
cdr3_aa: CASSPGSTNEKLFF

v_call: TRBV5-1
j_call: TRBJ2-3
clone_size: -
d_call: TRBD2
cdr3_nt: TGCGCCAGCAGCTTGTTGGCTAGCGGGAGGAGGGATACGCAGTATTTT
cdr3_aa: CASSLLASGRRDTQYF

v_call: TRBV3-1
j_call: TRBJ2-5
clone_size: -
d_call: -
cdr3_nt: TGTGCCAGCAGCCAAGAGGGACCCCGCTGGGAGACCCAGTACTTC
cdr3_aa: CASSQEGPRWETQYF

v_call: TRBV7-7
j_call: TRBJ2-5
clone_size: -
d_call: TRBD1
cdr3_nt: TGTGCCAGCAGCTTGACAGGGATGGGGGAGACCCAGTACTTC
cdr3_aa: CASSLTGMGETQYF

v_call: TRBV15
j_call: TRBJ2-3
clone_size: many
d_call: -
cdr3_nt: TGTGCCACCAGCAGAGAAGGGGGGAACACAGATACGCAGTATTTT
cdr3_aa: CATSREGGNTDTQYF

v_call: TRBV20-1
j_call: TRBJ2-7
clone_size: -
d_call: -
cdr3_nt: TGCAGTGCCCCCTCCGACTATATCTACGAGCAGTACTTC
cdr3_aa: CSAPSDYIYEQYF

v_call: TRBV7-3
j_call: TRBJ1-1
clone_size: few
d_call: -
cdr3_nt: TGTGCCAGCAGCTTAGGGAGTCACACTGAAGCTTTCTTT
cdr3_aa: CASSLGSHTEAFF

v_call: TRBV7-3
j_call: TRBJ2-7
clone_size: few
d_call: TRBD1
cdr3_nt: TGTGCCAGCAGCTTGGCGGGACAGGGGCGATACGAGCAGTACTTC
cdr3_aa: CASSLAGQGRYEQYF

v_call: TRBV30
j_call: TRBJ2-7
clone_size: -
d_call: TRBD2
cdr3_nt: TGTGCCTGGAGTGCCGAGACTAGCGGGGGCGCCTACGAGCAGTACTTC
cdr3_aa: CAWSAETSGGAYEQYF